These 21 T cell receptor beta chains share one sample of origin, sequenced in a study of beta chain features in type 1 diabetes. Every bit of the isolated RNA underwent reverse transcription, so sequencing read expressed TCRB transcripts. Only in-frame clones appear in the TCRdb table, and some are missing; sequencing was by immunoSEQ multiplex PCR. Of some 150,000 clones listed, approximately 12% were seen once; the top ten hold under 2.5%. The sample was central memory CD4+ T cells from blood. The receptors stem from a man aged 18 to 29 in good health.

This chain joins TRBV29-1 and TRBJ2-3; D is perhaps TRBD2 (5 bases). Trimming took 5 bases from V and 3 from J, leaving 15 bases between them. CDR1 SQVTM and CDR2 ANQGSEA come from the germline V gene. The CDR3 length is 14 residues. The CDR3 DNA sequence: TGCAGCGTTAAGGGTTGGCTAGCAACAGATACGCAGTATTTT. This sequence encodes CSVKGWLATDTQYF.

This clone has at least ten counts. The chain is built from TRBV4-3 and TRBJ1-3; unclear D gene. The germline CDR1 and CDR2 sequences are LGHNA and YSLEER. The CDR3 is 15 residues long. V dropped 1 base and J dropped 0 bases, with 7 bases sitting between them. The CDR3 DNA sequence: TGCGCCAGCAGCCAAGGACAAATCTCTGGAAACACCATATATTTT. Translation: CASSQGQISGNTIYF.

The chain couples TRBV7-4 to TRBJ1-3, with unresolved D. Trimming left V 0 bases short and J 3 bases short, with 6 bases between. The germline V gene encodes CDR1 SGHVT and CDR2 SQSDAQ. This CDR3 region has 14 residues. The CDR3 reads CASSLAQNGNTIYF. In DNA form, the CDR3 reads TGTGCCAGCAGCTTAGCACAGAATGGAAACACCATATATTTT.

For the CDR3, the DNA is TGTGCCAGCAGCCCCCGGGAGGTTCTCTATGGCTACACCTTC. This gives the protein CASSPREVLYGYTF. The V and J genes are TRBV9 and TRBJ1-2; D unclear. The CDR3 contains 14 residues. Trimming cost V 4 bases and J 4 bases, with 14 bases left between them. Per the germline V gene, CDR1 is SGDLS and CDR2 is YYNGEE.

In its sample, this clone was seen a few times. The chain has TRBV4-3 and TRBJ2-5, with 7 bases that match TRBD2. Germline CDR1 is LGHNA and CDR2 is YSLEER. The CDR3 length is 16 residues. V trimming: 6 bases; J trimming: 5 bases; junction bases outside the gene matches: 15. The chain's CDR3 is CASSQHPRGNGETQYF. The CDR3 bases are TGCGCCAGCAGTCAACACCCGCGGGGGAATGGGGAGACCCAGTACTTC.

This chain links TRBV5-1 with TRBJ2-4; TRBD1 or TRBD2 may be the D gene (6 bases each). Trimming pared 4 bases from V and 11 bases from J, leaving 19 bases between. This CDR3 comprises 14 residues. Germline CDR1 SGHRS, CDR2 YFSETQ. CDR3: CASSGGTPRSLQYF. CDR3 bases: TGCGCCAGCAGCGGCGGGACACCCAGGTCCCTTCAGTACTTC.

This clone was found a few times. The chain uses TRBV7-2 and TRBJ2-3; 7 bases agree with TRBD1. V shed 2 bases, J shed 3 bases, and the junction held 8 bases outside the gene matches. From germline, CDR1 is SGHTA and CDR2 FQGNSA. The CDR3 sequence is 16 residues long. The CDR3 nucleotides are TGTGCCAGCAGCTTATTCCTCGACAGGGCGACAGATACGCAGTATTTT. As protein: CASSLFLDRATDTQYF.

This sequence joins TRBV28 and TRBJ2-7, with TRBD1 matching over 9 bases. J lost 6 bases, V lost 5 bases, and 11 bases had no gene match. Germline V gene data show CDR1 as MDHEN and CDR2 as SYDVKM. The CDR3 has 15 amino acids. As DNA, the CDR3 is TGTGCCAGCAGTCGGGGCGGACAGGGGAAAATCGAGCAGTACTTC. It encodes CASSRGGQGKIEQYF.

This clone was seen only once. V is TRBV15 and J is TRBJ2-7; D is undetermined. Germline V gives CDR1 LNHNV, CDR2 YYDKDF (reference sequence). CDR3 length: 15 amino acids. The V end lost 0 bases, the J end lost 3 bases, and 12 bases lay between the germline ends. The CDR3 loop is CATSRDRQSFYEQYF. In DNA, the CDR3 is TGTGCCACCAGCAGAGATCGCCAATCGTTCTACGAGCAGTACTTC.

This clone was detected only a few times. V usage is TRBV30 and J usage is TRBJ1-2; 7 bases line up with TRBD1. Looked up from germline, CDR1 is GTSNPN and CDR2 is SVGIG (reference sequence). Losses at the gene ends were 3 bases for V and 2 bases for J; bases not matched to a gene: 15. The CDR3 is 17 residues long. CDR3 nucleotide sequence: TGTGCCTGGAGCCGCCGAGCCTCCGCAGGGGGGAACTATGGCTACACCTTC. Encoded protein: CAWSRRASAGGNYGYTF.

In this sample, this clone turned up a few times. The CDR3 reads CASSLSFLNRYNEQFF. The CDR3 nucleotides read TGTGCCAGCAGCTTATCCTTTTTGAACCGTTACAATGAGCAGTTCTTC. This chain joins TRBV7-9 and TRBJ2-1; D call uncertain. V was cut by 2 bases and J by 4 bases, with 15 bases left in between. This CDR3 spans 16 amino acids. Germline assignment: CDR1 SEHNR and CDR2 FQNEAQ (reference sequence).

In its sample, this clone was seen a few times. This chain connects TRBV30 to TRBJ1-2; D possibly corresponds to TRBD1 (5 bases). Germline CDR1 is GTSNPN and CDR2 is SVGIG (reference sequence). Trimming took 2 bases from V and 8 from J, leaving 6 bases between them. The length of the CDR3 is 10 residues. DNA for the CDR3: TGTGCCTGGAGTACAGGAGGCTACACCTTC. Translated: CAWSTGGYTF. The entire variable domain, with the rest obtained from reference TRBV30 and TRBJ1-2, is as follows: SQTIHQWPATLVQPVGSPLSLECTVEGTSNPNLYWYRQAAGRGLQLLFYSVGIGQISSEVPQNLSASRPQDRQFILSSKKLLLSDSGFYLCAWSTGGYTFGSGTRLTVV.

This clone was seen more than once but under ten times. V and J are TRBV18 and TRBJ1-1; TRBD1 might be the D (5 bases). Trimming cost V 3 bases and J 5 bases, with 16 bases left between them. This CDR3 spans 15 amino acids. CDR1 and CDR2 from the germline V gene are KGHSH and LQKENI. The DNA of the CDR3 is TGTGCCAGCTCACCTTCATTGCAGGGTAGGACTGAAGCTTTCTTT. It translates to CASSPSLQGRTEAFF.

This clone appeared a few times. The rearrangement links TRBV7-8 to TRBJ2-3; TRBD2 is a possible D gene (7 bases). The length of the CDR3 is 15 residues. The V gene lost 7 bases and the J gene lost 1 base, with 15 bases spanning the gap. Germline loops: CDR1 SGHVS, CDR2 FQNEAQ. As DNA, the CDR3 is TGTGCCAGCACCCAGGGGACTACCCGCACAGATACGCAGTATTTT. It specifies CASTQGTTRTDTQYF. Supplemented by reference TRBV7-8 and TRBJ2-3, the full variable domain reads GAGVSQSPRYKVAKRGQDVALRCDPISGHVSLFWYQQALGQGPEFLTYFQNEAQLDKSGLPSDRFFAERPEGSVSTLKIQRTQQEDSAVYLCASTQGTTRTDTQYFGPGTRLTVL.

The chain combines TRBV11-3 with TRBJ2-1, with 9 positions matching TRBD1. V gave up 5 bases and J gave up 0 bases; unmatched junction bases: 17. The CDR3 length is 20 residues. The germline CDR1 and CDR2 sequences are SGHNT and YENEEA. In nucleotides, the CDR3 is TGTGCCAGCAGCCCCGGACAGGGGAAATTGGCGGGGAGCTCCTACAATGAGCAGTTCTTC. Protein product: CASSPGQGKLAGSSYNEQFF.

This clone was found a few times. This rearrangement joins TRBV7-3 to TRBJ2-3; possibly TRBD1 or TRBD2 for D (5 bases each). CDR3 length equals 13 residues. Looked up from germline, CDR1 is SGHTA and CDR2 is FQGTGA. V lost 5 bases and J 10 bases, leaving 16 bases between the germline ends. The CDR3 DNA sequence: TGTGCCAGCAGCCGGGACCTAAAGGGGTCGCAGTATTTT. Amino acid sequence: CASSRDLKGSQYF.

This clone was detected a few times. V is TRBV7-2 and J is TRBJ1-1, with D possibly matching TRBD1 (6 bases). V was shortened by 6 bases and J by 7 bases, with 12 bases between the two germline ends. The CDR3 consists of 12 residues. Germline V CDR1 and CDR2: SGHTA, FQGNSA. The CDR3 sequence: CASRRQVNEAFF. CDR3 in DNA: TGTGCCAGCAGGCGACAGGTTAATGAAGCTTTCTTT.

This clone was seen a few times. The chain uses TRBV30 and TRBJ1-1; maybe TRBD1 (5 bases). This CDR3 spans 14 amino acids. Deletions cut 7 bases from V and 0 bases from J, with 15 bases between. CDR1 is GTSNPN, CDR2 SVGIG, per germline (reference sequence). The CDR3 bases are TGTGCCTCTATGTCGGGACGGGTGAACACTGAAGCTTTCTTT. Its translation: CASMSGRVNTEAFF. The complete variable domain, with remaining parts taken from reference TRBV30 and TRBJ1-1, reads SQTIHQWPATLVQPVGSPLSLECTVEGTSNPNLYWYRQAAGRGLQLLFYSVGIGQISSEVPQNLSASRPQDRQFILSSKKLLLSDSGFYLCASMSGRVNTEAFFGQGTRLTVV.

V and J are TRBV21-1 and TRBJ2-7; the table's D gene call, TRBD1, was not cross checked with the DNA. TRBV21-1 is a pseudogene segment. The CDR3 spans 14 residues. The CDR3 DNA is TGTGCCAGCAGCAAGGGACAGGGGGCGGACGAGCAGTACTTC. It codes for CASSKGQGADEQYF.

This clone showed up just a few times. The CDR3 DNA sequence: TGTGCCAGCTCAGCCAACCCGGGACAGGGACGGGATACGCAGTATTTT. This sequence encodes CASSANPGQGRDTQYF. The V and J genes are TRBV18 and TRBJ2-3; 9 bases are shared with TRBD1. This CDR3 has 16 residues. J gave up 6 bases and V 5 bases, and 12 bases lay outside the gene matches. Germline CDR1 reads KGHSH; CDR2 reads LQKENI.

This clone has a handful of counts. The DNA of the CDR3 is TGCAGCGTTGCAGGGGGAGACACCGGGGAGCTGTTTTTT. Protein sequence: CSVAGGDTGELFF. The V call is TRBV29-1, the J call TRBJ2-2; 7 bases map to TRBD1. The V gene's germline CDR1 is SQVTM and CDR2 ANQGSEA. V lost 4 bases, J lost 3 bases, and 2 bases stayed unmatched. This CDR3 comprises 13 residues.